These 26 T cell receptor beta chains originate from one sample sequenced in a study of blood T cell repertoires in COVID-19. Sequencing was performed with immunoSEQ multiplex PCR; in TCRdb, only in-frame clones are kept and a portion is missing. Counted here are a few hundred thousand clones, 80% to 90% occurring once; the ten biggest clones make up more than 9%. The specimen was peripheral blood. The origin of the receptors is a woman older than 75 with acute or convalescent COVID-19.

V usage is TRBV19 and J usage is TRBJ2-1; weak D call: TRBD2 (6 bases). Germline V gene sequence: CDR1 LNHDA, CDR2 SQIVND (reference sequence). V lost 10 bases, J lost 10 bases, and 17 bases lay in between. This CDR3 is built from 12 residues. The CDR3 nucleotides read TGTGCCACGCGGGACTCCCTCGACGAGCAGTTCTTC. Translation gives CATRDSLDEQFF.

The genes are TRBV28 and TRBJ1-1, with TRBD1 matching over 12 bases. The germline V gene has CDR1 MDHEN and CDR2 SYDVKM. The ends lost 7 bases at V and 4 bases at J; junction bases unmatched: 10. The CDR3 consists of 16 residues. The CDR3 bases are TGTGCCAGCACCACCGGGACAGGGGGCGCGAGCACTGAAGCTTTCTTT. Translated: CASTTGTGGASTEAFF.

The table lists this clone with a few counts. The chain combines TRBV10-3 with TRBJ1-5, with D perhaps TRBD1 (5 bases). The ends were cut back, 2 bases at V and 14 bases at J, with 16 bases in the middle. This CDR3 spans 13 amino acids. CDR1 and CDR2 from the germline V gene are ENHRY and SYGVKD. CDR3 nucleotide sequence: TGTGCCATCAGTGAGACAGGACGGCTGCCAGAGCATTTT. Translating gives CAISETGRLPEHF.

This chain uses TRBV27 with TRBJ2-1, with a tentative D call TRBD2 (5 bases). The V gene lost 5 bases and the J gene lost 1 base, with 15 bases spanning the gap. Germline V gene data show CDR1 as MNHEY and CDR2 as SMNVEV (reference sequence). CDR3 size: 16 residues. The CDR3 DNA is TGTGCCAGCAGTCCCTCGGGCGGGTGGTCCTACAATGAGCAGTTCTTC. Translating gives CASSPSGGWSYNEQFF.

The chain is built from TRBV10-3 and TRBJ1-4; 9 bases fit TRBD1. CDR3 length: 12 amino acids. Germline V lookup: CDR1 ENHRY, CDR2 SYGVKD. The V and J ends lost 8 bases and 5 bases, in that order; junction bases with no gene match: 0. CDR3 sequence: CAIGTGNEKLFF. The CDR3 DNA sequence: TGTGCCATCGGGACAGGGAATGAAAAACTGTTTTTT.

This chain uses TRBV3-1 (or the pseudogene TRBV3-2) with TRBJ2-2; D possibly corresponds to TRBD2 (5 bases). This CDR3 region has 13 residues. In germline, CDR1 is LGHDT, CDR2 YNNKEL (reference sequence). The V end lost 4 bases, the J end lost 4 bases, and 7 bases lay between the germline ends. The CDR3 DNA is TGTGCCAGCAGCCTCGGACTCACCGGGGAGCTGTTTTTT. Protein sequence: CASSLGLTGELFF.

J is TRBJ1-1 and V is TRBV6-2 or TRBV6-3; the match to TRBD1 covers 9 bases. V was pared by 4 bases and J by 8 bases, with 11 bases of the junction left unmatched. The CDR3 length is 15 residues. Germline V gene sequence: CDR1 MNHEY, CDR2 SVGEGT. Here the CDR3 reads CASSLRLGTGMEAFF. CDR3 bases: TGTGCCAGCAGTTTGAGATTGGGGACAGGGATGGAAGCTTTCTTT.

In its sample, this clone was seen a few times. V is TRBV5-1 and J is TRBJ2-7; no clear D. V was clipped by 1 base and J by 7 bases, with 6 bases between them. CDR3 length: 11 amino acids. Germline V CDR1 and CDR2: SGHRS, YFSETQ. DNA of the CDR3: TGCGCCAGCAGCTTGATGGAGGAGCAGTACTTC. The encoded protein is CASSLMEEQYF. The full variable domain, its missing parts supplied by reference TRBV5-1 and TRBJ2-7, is KAGVTQTPRYLIKTRGQQVTLSCSPISGHRSVSWYQQTPGQGLQFLFEYFSETQRNKGNFPGRFSGRQFSNSRSEMNVSTLELGDSALYLCASSLMEEQYFGPGTRLTVT.

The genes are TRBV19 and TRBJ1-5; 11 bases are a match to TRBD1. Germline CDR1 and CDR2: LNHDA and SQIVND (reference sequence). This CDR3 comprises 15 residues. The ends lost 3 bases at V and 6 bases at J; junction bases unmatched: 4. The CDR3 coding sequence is TGTGCCAGTAGTATGGACAGGGGGCTGGGTCAGCCCCAGCATTTT. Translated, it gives CASSMDRGLGQPQHF. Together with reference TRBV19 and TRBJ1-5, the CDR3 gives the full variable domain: DGGITQSPKYLFRKEGQNVTLSCEQNLNHDAMYWYRQDPGQGLRLIYYSQIVNDFQKGDIAEGYSVSREKKESFPLTVTSAQKNPTAFYLCASSMDRGLGQPQHFGDGTRLSIL.

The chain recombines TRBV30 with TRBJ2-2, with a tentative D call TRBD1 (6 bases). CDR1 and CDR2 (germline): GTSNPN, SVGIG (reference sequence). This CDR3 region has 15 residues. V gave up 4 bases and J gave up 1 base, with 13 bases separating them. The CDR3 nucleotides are TGTGCCTGGACCCAGGGACACCTGAACACCGGGGAGCTGTTTTTT. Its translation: CAWTQGHLNTGELFF.

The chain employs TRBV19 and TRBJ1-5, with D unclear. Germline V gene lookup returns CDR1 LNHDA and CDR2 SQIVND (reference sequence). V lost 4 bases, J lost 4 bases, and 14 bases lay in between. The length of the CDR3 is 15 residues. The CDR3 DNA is TGTGCCAGTAGTACCCGACATTCCGTTAATCAGCCCCAGCATTTT. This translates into CASSTRHSVNQPQHF.

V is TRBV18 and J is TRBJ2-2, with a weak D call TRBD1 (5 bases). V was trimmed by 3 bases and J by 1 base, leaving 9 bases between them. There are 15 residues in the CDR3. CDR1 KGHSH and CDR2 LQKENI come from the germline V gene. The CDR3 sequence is CASSPTAMNTGELFF. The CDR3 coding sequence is TGTGCCAGCTCACCGACAGCCATGAACACCGGGGAGCTGTTTTTT.

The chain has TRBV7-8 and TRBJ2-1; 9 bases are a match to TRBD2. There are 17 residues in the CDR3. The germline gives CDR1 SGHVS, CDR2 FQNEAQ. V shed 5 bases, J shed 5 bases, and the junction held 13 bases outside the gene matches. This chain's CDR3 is CASSPRGGLAGDNEQFF. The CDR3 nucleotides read TGTGCCAGCAGCCCCCGGGGCGGGTTAGCGGGAGACAATGAGCAGTTCTTC.

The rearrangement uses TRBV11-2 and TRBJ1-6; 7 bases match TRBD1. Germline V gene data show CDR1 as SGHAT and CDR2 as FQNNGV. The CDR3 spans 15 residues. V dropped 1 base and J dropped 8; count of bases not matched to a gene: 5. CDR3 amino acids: CASSLVGGRDSPLHF. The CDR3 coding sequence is TGTGCCAGCAGCTTAGTAGGGGGCAGGGATTCACCCCTCCACTTT.

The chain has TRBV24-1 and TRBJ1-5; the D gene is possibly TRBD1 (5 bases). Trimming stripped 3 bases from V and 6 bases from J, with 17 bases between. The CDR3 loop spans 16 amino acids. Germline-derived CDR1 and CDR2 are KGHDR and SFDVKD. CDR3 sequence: CATSDNTGVVGQPQHF. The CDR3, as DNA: TGTGCCACCAGTGATAATACAGGTGTCGTTGGTCAGCCCCAGCATTTT.

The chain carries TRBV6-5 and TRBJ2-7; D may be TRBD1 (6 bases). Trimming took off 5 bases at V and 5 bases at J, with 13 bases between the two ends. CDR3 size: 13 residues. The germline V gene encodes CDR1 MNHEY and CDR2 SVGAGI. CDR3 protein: CASSKQGKNEQYF. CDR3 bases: TGTGCCAGCAGTAAACAGGGAAAGAACGAGCAGTACTTC.

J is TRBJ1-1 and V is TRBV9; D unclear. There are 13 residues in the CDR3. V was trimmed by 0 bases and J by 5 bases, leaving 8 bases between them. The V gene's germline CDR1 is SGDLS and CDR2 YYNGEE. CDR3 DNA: TGTGCCAGCAGCGTAGGGGCGGGAACTGAAGCTTTCTTT. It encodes CASSVGAGTEAFF.

The CDR3 loop reads CASSSGTNEKLFF. DNA for the CDR3: TGTGCCAGCAGTTCCGGGACTAATGAAAAACTGTTTTTT. V is TRBV6-6 and J is TRBJ1-4, with D hard to call. Germline CDR1 is MNHNY and CDR2 is SVGAGI (reference sequence). The CDR3 has 13 amino acids. V lost 4 bases and J lost 2, with 5 bases in between.

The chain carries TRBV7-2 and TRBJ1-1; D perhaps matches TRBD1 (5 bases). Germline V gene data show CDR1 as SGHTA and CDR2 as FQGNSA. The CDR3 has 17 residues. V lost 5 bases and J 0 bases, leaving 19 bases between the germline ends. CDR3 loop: CASSVSTNGAMNTEAFF. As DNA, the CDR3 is TGTGCCAGCAGCGTATCAACCAATGGGGCCATGAACACTGAAGCTTTCTTT.

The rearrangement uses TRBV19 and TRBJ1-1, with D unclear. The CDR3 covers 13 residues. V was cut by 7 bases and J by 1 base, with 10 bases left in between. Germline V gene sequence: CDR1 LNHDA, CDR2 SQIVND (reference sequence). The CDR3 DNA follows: TGTGCCAGTAAGCGTCTTCCGAACACTGAAGCTTTCTTT. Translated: CASKRLPNTEAFF.

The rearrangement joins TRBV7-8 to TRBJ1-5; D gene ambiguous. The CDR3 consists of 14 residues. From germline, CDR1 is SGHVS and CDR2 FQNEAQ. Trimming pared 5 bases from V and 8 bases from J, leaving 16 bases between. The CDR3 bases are TGTGCCAGCAGCGCTACAGTGCCCCTCAAGCCCCAGCATTTT. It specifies CASSATVPLKPQHF.

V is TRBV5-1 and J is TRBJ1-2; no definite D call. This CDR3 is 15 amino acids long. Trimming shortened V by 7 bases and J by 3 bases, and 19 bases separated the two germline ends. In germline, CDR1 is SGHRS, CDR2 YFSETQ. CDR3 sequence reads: CASSVSGSSDYGYTF. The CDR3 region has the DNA TGCGCCAGCTCAGTTTCGGGGTCCAGTGACTATGGCTACACCTTC. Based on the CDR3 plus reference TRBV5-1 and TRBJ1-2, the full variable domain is KAGVTQTPRYLIKTRGQQVTLSCSPISGHRSVSWYQQTPGQGLQFLFEYFSETQRNKGNFPGRFSGRQFSNSRSEMNVSTLELGDSALYLCASSVSGSSDYGYTFGSGTRLTVV.

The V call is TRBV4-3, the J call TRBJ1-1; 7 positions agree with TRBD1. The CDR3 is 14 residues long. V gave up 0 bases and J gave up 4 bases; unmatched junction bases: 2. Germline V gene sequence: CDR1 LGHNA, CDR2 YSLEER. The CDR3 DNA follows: TGCGCCAGCAGCCAAGACCAGGGGGGCACTGAAGCTTTCTTT. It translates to CASSQDQGGTEAFF.

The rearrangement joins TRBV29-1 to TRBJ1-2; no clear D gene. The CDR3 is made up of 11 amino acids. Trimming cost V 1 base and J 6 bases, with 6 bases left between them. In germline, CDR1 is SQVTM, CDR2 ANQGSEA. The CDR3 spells CSVEGTNGYTF. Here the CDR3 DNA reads TGCAGCGTTGAAGGGACTAATGGCTACACCTTC.

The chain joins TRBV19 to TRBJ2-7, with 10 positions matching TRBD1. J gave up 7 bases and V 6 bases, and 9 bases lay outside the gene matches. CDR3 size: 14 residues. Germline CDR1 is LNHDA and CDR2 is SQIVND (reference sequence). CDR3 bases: TGTGCCAGTAGCACGACAGGGGGCAGAGGAGAGCAGTACTTC. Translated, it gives CASSTTGGRGEQYF.

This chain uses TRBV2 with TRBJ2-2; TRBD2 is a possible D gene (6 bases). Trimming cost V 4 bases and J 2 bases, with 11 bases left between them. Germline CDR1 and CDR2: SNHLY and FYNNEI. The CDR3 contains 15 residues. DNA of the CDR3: TGTGCCAGCAGTGCTGGGGGGAAAAACACCGGGGAGCTGTTTTTT. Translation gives CASSAGGKNTGELFF.